The present T cell receptor beta chain was sequenced within a study of blood T cells in healthy people across ages. General observations from the study: Naive CD4+ cell counts and diversity both ran higher in long-lived than in aged donors.

The use of a sample-barcoded 5' primer and a J-beta primer mix characterized a second PCR of roughly 6 to 12 cycles. TCRdb re-called the 5' RACE reads with MiXCR, one entry per CDR3 protein. Of approximately 1.5 million distinct CDR3 sequences listed, roughly 32% were seen once; the top ten hold approximately 11%. This clonotype was recorded many times. Its antigen is still unknown. V dropped 1 base and J dropped 1 base, with 7 bases sitting between them. This CDR3 comprises 13 residues. CDR1 and CDR2 from the germline V gene are SQVTM and ANQGSEA. J is TRBJ1-2 and V is TRBV29-1; possible D gene TRBD1, 5 bases. Source material: blood. The clonotype comes from a woman aged 25 to 45 in good health. CDR3 in DNA: TGCAGCGTTGAAGGGGGGGTTAACTATGGCTACACCTTC. Translation gives CSVEGGVNYGYTF.